This T cell receptor (beta chain) was recorded in a study of blood T cell repertoires in COVID-19. Study-level background: Samples came from the United States, Italy and Spain, spanning acute and convalescent COVID-19.

The germline gives CDR1 LGHNA, CDR2 YNFKEQ. This CDR3 region has 14 residues. V shed 8 bases and J 8 bases; nucleotides not matched to a gene: 12. Original processing notes: Using reference gene primer amplification, nucleated cell counts were estimated. Data came from immunoSEQ multiplex PCR; TCRdb stores just in-frame clones and leaves some out. The D gene and trimming were derived from the DNA, and the V and J assignments and clone size from that table. Here the sample spans about 15,000 clones, 78% being singletons. The sequence came from a man between 60 and 75 years old with active or convalescent COVID-19. The chain uses TRBV4-2 and TRBJ1-2; TRBD1 matches at 9 bases. Material: peripheral blood. The CDR3 loop is CASAQGAIIGGYTF. CDR3 bases: TGTGCCAGCGCACAGGGGGCGATAATAGGGGGCTACACCTTC.